This record concerns one T cell receptor (beta chain) sequence. Its antigen is currently unknown. The data originate from a study of shared clonotypes between healthy human individuals. Study outcomes and limitations: Some clonotypes were shared by all four sorted-subset donors, while others were not shared. The non-shared ones had lower generation probabilities than the shared ones. Shared clonotypes: roughly 4.7% naive CD4, about 4% naive CD8, around 2.2% memory CD4, about 0.41% memory CD8.

The germline V gene has CDR1 MNHNY and CDR2 SVGAGI (reference sequence). The CDR3 consists of 16 residues. V dropped 6 bases and J dropped 5; count of bases not matched to a gene: 15. In the authors' methods: Filtering of immunoSEQ junctional sequences could not match full-length read filtering. Clones were read by immunoSEQ multiplex PCR, and TCRdb kept only the in-frame ones, dropping some. V and J calls and clone size are given by that table; D and trimming were obtained from the DNA. Of 2 million to 2.5 million clones listed, nearly 97% are singletons. The gene calls are TRBV6-6 and TRBJ2-7, with 8 nucleotides matching TRBD2. The clonotype was recovered from a man younger than 35 in good health. The sample comprised naive CD4+ T cells sorted from blood. Subset meaning: CD45RA+ positively selected. CDR3: CASSPFLTGGPHEQYF. CDR3 DNA: TGTGCCAGCAGCCCCTTTTTAACGGGGGGGCCCCACGAGCAGTACTTC.